This TCR beta chain was sequenced for a study of tumor and adjacent non-tumor tissue in lung cancer. Whole-study context: There were around eleven adenocarcinoma, 2 squamous cell carcinoma and 1 small cell lung cancer cases. Regarding the study as a whole: Tumor repertoires had a smaller top 100 clone share than normal lung. TCR diversity was significantly greater in tumor than normal lung tissue.

Three rounds of nested PCR, following a modified ARM-PCR protocol, produced the TCRbeta library. A single record per CDR3 protein comes from TCRdb applying MiXCR to the multiplex PCR reads. The profile shows approximately 120,000 distinct CDR3 sequences, more than 60% of them singletons. V shed 8 bases and J 2 bases; nucleotides not matched to a gene: 14. This CDR3 has 16 residues. The germline gives CDR1 SGHVS, CDR2 FQNEAQ. As to this clonotype: Antigen: not known.

This sample's RNA came from whole unsorted tissue. Newly diagnosed lung cancer patients had thoracic surgery in China, August–late 2014, without prior chemotherapy. This sequence was found in an older woman with non-small cell lung cancer. Sample: lung tumor tissue. The chain carries TRBV7-8 and TRBJ2-7; 8 positions agree with TRBD1. The CDR3 DNA is TGTGCCAGCGGCCTCTCTTGGACAGGGACTGCCTACGAGCAGTACTTC. It yields the protein CASGLSWTGTAYEQYF.